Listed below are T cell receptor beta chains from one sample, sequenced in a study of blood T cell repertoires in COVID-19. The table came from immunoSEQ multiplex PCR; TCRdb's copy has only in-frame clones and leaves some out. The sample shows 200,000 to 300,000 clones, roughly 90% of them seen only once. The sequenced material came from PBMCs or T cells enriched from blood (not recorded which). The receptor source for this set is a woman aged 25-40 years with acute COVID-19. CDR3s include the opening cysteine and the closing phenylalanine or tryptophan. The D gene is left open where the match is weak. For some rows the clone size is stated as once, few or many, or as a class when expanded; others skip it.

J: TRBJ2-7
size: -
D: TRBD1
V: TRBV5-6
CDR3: CASSLAEGAWEQYF
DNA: TGTGCCAGCAGCTTGGCCGAGGGGGCTTGGGAGCAGTACTTC

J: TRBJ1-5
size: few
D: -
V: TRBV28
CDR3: CASSLYGGGRDQPQHF
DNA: TGTGCCAGCAGTTTATACGGCGGAGGGCGTGACCAGCCCCAGCATTTT

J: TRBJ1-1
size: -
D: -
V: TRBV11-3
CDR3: CASSSAPSDKAFF
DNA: TGTGCCAGCAGCTCCGCCCCGTCGGACAAAGCTTTCTTT

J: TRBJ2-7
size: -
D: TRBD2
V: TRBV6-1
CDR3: CASSEYGRDAGYEQYF
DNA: TGTGCCAGCAGTGAATATGGGAGGGACGCTGGTTACGAGCAGTACTTC

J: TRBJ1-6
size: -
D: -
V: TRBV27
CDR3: CASRFSYNSPLHF
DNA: TGTGCCAGTCGGTTCTCCTATAATTCACCCCTCCACTTT

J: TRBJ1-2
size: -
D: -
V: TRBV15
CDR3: CATSRGGRVGVEGYTF
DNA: TGTGCCACCAGCAGAGGAGGGAGGGTCGGGGTGGAGGGCTACACCTTC

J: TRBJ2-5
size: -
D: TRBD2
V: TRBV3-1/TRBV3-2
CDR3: CASSQPSSGGPRGTQYF
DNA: TGTGCCAGCAGCCAACCCTCTAGCGGGGGGCCTCGCGGGACCCAGTACTTC

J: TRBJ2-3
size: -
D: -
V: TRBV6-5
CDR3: CASSPGSTDTQYF
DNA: TGTGCCAGCAGTCCAGGGAGCACAGATACGCAGTATTTT

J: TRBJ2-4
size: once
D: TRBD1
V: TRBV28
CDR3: CASSTPSRDRVAKNIQYF
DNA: TGTGCCAGCAGTACTCCCAGCCGGGACAGGGTGGCCAAAAACATTCAGTACTTC

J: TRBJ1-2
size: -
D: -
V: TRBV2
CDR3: CASSEVFRVNYGYTF
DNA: TGTGCCAGCAGTGAAGTGTTCAGGGTAAACTATGGCTACACCTTC

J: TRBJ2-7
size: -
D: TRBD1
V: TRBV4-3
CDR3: CASSQYRGQGYEQYF
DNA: TGCGCCAGCAGCCAATACAGGGGGCAGGGGTACGAGCAGTACTTC

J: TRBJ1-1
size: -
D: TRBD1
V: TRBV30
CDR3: CAWSKTGGSLNTEAFF
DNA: TGTGCCTGGAGTAAAACAGGGGGCAGCTTGAACACTGAAGCTTTCTTT

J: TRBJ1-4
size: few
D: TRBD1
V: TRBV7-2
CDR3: CASSLRKGQGGRVEKLFF
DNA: TGTGCCAGCAGCTTAAGGAAGGGACAGGGGGGAAGAGTTGAAAAACTGTTTTTT

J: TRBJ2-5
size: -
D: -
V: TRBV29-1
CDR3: CSLVVGAETQYF
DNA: TGCAGTCTTGTTGTAGGGGCTGAGACCCAGTACTTC

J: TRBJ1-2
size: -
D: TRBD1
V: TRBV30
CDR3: CAWSEGQVKGYTF
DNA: TGTGCCTGGAGTGAGGGACAGGTGAAAGGCTACACCTTC

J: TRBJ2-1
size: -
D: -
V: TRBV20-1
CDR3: CSASFFGTPTDEQFF
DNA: TGCAGTGCTAGTTTCTTCGGGACACCGACGGATGAGCAGTTCTTC

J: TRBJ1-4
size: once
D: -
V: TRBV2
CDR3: CASSGDSGTEKLFF
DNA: TGTGCCAGCAGTGGAGACAGTGGTACTGAAAAACTGTTTTTT

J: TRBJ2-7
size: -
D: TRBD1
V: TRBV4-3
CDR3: CASSQGQGAWEQYF
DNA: TGCGCCAGCAGCCAAGGACAGGGGGCCTGGGAGCAGTACTTC

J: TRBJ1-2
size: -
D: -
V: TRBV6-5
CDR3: CASSYSRQNHGYTF
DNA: TGTGCCAGCAGTTACTCGCGACAGAACCATGGCTACACCTTC

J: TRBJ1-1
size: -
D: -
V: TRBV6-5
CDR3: CASSYLQRNTEAFF
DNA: TGTGCCAGCAGTTACCTACAGAGGAACACTGAAGCTTTCTTT

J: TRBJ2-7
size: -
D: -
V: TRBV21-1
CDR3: CASSKVPDRSSTTSSYEQYF
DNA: TGTGCCAGCAGCAAAGTCCCGGACAGGTCTTCCACCACGAGCTCCTACGAGCAGTACTTC

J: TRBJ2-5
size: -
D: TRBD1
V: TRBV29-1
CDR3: CSVDRGRETQYF
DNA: TGCAGCGTCGACAGGGGGCGAGAGACCCAGTACTTC

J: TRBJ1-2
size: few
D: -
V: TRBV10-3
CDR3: CAISTGNYGYTF
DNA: TGTGCCATCAGTACAGGGAACTATGGCTACACCTTC

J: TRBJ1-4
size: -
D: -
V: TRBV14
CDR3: CASSPRGGHREKLFF
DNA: TGTGCCAGCAGCCCTAGGGGCGGCCACCGTGAAAAACTGTTTTTT

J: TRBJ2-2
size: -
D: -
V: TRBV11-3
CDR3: CASSLMGDTGELFF
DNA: TGTGCCAGCAGCTTAATGGGAGACACCGGGGAGCTGTTTTTT

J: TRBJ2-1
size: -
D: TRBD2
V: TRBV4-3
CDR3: CASSQDRSQRGDNEQFF
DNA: TGCGCCAGCAGCCAAGATAGAAGCCAGCGGGGAGACAATGAGCAGTTCTTC

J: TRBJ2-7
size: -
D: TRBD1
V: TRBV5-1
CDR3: CASSSPLRGQERVF
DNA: TGCGCCAGCAGCTCTCCGCTTCGAGGACAGGAGCGCGTCTTC

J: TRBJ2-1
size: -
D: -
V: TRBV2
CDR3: CASQNSGYNEQFF
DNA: TGTGCCAGCCAGAACTCAGGCTACAATGAGCAGTTCTTC

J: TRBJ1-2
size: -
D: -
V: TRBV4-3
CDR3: CASSQLSTGGYTF
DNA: TGCGCCAGCAGCCAACTGTCGACGGGGGGCTACACCTTC

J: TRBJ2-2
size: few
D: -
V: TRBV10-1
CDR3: CASSDIAGTNTGELFF
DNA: TGCGCCAGCAGTGATATCGCAGGGACGAACACCGGGGAGCTGTTTTTT

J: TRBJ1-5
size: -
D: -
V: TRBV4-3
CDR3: CASSHYLWTEDSNQPQHF
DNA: TGCGCCAGCAGCCATTACCTTTGGACTGAAGATAGCAATCAGCCCCAGCATTTT

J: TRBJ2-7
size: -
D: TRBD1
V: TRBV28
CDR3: CASSLWEPTGAVYEQYF
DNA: TGTGCCAGCAGTTTATGGGAACCGACAGGGGCGGTCTACGAGCAGTACTTC

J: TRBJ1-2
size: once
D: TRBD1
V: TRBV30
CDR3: CAWRGQGAGGYTF
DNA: TGTGCCTGGAGGGGACAGGGGGCTGGTGGCTACACCTTC

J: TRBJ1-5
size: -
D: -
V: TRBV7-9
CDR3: CASSPGVWDQPQHF
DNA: TGTGCCAGCAGCCCGGGGGTCTGGGATCAGCCCCAGCATTTT

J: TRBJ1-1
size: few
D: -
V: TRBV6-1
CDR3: CASSERRGNTEAFF
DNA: TGTGCCAGCAGTGAACGCAGGGGGAACACTGAAGCTTTCTTT